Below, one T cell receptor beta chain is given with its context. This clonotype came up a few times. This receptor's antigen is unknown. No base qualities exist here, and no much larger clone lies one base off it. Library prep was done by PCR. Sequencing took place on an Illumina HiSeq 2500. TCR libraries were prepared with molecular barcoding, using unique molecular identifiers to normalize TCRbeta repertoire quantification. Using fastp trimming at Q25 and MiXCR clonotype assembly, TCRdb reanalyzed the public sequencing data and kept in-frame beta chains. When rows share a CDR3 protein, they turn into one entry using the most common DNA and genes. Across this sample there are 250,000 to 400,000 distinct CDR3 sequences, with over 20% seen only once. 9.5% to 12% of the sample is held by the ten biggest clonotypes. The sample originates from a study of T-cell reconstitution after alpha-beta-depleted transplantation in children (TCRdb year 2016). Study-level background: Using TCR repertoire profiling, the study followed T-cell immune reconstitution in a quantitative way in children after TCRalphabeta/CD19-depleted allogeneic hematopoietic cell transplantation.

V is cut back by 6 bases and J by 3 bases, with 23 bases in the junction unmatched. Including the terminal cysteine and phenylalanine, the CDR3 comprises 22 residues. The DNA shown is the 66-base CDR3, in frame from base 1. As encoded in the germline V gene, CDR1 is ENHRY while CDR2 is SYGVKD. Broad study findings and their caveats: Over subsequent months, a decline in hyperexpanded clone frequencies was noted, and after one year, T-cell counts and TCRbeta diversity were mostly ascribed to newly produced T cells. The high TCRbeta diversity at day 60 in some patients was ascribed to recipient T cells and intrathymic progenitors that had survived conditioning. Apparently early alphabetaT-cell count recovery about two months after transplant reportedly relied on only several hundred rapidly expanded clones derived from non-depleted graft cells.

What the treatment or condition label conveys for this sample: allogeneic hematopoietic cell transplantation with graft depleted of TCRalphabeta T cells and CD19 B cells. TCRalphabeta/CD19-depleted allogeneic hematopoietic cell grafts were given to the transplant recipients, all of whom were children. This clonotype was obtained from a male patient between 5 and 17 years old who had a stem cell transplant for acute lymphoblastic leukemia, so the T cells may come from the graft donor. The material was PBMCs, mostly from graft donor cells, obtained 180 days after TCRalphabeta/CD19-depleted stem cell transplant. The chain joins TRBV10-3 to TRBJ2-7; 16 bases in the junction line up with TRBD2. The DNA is TGTGCCATCAGGAAGCGGCACAGCCCGGGACTAGCGGGAGGGCCTCCTTTCTACGAGCAGTACTTC. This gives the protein CAIRKRHSPGLAGGPPFYEQYF.